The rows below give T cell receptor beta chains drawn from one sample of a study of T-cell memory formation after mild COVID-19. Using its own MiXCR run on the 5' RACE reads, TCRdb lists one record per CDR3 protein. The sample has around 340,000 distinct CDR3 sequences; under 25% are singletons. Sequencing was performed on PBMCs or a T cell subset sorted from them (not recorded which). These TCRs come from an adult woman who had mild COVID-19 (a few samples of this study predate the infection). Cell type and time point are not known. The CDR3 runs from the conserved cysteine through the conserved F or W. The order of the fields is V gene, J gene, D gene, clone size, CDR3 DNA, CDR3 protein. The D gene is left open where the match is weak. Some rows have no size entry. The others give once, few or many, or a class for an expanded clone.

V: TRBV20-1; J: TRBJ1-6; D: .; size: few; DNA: TGCAGTGCTAGAGGAGGGGGCTCCTATAATTCACCCCTCCACTTT; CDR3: CSARGGGSYNSPLHF
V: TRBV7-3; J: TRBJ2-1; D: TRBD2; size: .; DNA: TGTGCCAGCAGCTTAAGCGGGGGTAGCTCCTACAATGAGCAGTTCTTC; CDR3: CASSLSGGSSYNEQFF
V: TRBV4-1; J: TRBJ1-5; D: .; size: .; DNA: TGCGCCAGCAGCCAAGGAGAGACTCAGCCCCAGCATTTT; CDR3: CASSQGETQPQHF
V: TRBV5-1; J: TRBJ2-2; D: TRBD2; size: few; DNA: TGCGCCAGCAGCACCGGACTAGCGGGGGCCGGGGAGCTGTTTTTT; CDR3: CASSTGLAGAGELFF
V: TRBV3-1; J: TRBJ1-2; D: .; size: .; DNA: TGTGCCAGCAGCCAAGCGTCGTCGCTCTATGGCTACACCTTC; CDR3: CASSQASSLYGYTF
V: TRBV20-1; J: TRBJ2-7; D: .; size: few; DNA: TGCAGTGCTAGATACGGGGACCCCATGTACGAGCAGTACTTC; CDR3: CSARYGDPMYEQYF
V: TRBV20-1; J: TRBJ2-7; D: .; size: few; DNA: TGCAGTGCTCACGATCGGACTCACTACGAGCAGTACTTC; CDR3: CSAHDRTHYEQYF
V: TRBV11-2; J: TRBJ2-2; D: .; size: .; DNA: TGTGCCAGCAATACAATTTCCAGGGAGCTGTTTTTT; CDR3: CASNTISRELFF
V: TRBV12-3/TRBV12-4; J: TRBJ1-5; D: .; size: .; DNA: TGTGCCAGCAGTTCCGGGACGCCCCCGGGACAGCCCCAGCATTTT; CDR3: CASSSGTPPGQPQHF
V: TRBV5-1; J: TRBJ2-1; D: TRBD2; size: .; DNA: TGCGCCAGCAGCTACACGAGGGCTAGCGGGAGCAATGAGCAGTTCTTC; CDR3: CASSYTRASGSNEQFF
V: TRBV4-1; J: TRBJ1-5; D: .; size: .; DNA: TGCGCCAGCAGCGATGGACTTTATCATGCTCAGCCCCAGCATTTT; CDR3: CASSDGLYHAQPQHF
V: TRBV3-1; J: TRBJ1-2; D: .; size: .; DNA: TGTGCCAGCAATGAGGGAAAAACCTATGGCTACACCTTC; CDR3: CASNEGKTYGYTF
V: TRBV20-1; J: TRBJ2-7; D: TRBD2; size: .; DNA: TGCAGTGCTAGGAACGGGCGGGAGGATATCTACGAGCAGTACTTC; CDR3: CSARNGREDIYEQYF
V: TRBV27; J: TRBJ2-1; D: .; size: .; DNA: TGTGCCAGCAGTCGTGGCGGGGTCATAACCTACAATGAGCAGTTCTTC; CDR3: CASSRGGVITYNEQFF
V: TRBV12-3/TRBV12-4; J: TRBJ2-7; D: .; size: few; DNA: TGTGCCAGTTTTGAGGGCGGGCCTGCCCTGTCCTACGAGCAGTACTTC; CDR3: CASFEGGPALSYEQYF
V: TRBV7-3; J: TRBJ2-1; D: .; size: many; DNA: TGTGCCAGCAGCTTAAAAGGCGGGACGAGCTCCTACAATGAGCAGTTCTTC; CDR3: CASSLKGGTSSYNEQFF